The sample holds many counts of the clone carrying this T cell receptor beta chain. This CDR3 has 16 residues. Germline loops: CDR1 MGHRA, CDR2 YSYEKL. The V and J ends lost 1 base and 1 base respectively, with 14 bases between them. This sample was included in a study of neurological immune-mediated disorders. Using its own MiXCR run on the 5' RACE reads, TCRdb lists one record per CDR3 protein. The sample holds 45,000 to 65,000 distinct CDR3 sequences, around 4.4% seen once. The material sequenced was PBMCs. The rearrangement links TRBV4-1 to TRBJ2-7, with unresolved D. The TCR was taken from a man aged 50-59 years with multiple sclerosis. The CDR3 bases are TGCGCCAGCAGCCAAGTTCGGGCGATGGAGTCCTACGAGCAGTACTTC. This sequence encodes CASSQVRAMESYEQYF.